These 29 T cell receptor beta chains were sequenced from one sample in a study of T cell repertoires in cytomegalovirus infection. TCRdb processed the reads anew with MiXCR; each CDR3 protein has one entry. The sample includes 180,000 or so distinct CDR3 sequences, approximately 17% seen only once; the top ten take 20% to 25%. Sequenced sample: CD8+ T cells from PBMCs. The receptors come from a human donor in good health (CMV status not recorded). Some clones in this sample may be carry-over from other donors' samples.

This sequence joins TRBV2 and TRBJ2-2; either TRBD1 or TRBD2 may supply D (6 bases each). The CDR3 is 14 amino acids. The germline CDR1 and CDR2 sequences are SNHLY and FYNNEI. Deletions cut 7 bases from V and 4 bases from J, with 13 bases between. The CDR3 is CASKHGGPTGELFF. As DNA, the CDR3 is TGTGCCAGCAAACATGGGGGGCCCACCGGGGAGCTGTTTTTT.

This clonotype was detected a few times. V is TRBV24-1 and J is TRBJ2-1; D might be TRBD2 (5 bases). The germline V and J ends were trimmed by 9 bases and 9 bases, with 17 bases remaining between them. Germline V gene sequence: CDR1 KGHDR, CDR2 SFDVKD. The CDR3 runs 13 residues. In DNA, the CDR3 is TGTGCCACCTCCGAGGGTGTGGCCCCTGAGCAGTTCTTC. It specifies CATSEGVAPEQFF.

This clonotype came up a few times. The CDR3: CASSGAEAFF. DNA of the CDR3: TGTGCCAGCAGCGGGGCTGAAGCTTTCTTT. The chain links TRBV7-2 to TRBJ1-1; D unresolved. V dropped 5 bases and J dropped 6 bases, with 4 bases sitting between them. Germline CDR1 SGHTA, CDR2 FQGNSA. There are 10 residues in the CDR3.

The chain employs TRBV7-6 and TRBJ1-5, with D maybe TRBD1 (6 bases). The CDR3 sequence is 12 residues long. CDR1 SGHVS and CDR2 FNYEAQ come from the germline V gene. V was shortened by 5 bases and J by 10 bases, with 12 bases between the two germline ends. The CDR3 DNA follows: TGTGCCAGCAGCCCGACAGGCGGCCCCCAGCATTTT. Protein sequence: CASSPTGGPQHF.

The sample holds a few counts of this clonotype. This sequence joins TRBV7-9 and TRBJ1-5; D is undetermined. The CDR3 spans 14 residues. The ends were cut back, 5 bases at V and 4 bases at J, with 12 bases in the middle. Germline V lookup: CDR1 SEHNR, CDR2 FQNEAQ (reference sequence). The CDR3 here is CASSRGYGNQPQHF. The CDR3 nucleotides are TGTGCCAGCAGCCGAGGGTACGGTAATCAGCCCCAGCATTTT.

This clonotype was picked up many times. The rearrangement links TRBV7-9 to TRBJ1-4; no clear D. The V end was cut by 2 bases, the J end by 5 bases, with 9 bases between. The CDR3 covers 14 residues. Germline values: CDR1 SEHNR, CDR2 FQNEAQ (reference sequence). CDR3 sequence reads: CASSLTVGNEKLFF. Here the CDR3 DNA reads TGTGCCAGCAGCTTAACCGTCGGAAATGAAAAACTGTTTTTT.

The chain uses TRBV10-3 and TRBJ2-7, with D possibly TRBD2 on 5 matching bases. The length of the CDR3 is 15 residues. V was trimmed by 0 bases and J by 4 bases, leaving 13 bases between them. CDR1 and CDR2 from the germline V gene are ENHRY and SYGVKD. CDR3 nucleotide sequence: TGTGCCATCAGTGAGTCTCGGGCTAGCAGGTACGAGCAGTACTTC. Residues: CAISESRASRYEQYF.

This chain joins TRBV19 and TRBJ2-2; tentative D call: TRBD2 (5 bases). With 5 bases removed from V and 4 bases from J, the gap between germline ends came to 23 bases. The CDR3 is 18 residues long. Germline V CDR1 and CDR2: LNHDA, SQIVND (reference sequence). DNA for the CDR3: TGTGCCAGTAGTCCGCCCGGTCGACACAGCGGTGGCACCGGGGAGCTGTTTTTT. It specifies CASSPPGRHSGGTGELFF. Drawing the rest from reference TRBV19 and TRBJ2-2, the complete variable domain is DGGITQSPKYLFRKEGQNVTLSCEQNLNHDAMYWYRQDPGQGLRLIYYSQIVNDFQKGDIAEGYSVSREKKESFPLTVTSAQKNPTAFYLCASSPPGRHSGGTGELFFGEGSRLTVL.

This clonotype was observed a handful of times. The chain recombines TRBV12-3 or TRBV12-4 with TRBJ1-2; no firm D call. Trimming shortened V by 6 bases and J by 2 bases, and 10 bases separated the two germline ends. This CDR3 spans 13 amino acids. The CDR3 DNA reads TGTGCCAGCAGCTACACAGAAAACTATGGCTACACCTTC. As protein: CASSYTENYGYTF.

In this sample, this clonotype turned up a few times. V is TRBV7-6 and J is TRBJ1-3; 10 bases line up with TRBD1. The germline V gene encodes CDR1 SGHVS and CDR2 FNYEAQ. The CDR3 has 15 amino acids. V shed 5 bases and J 4 bases; nucleotides not matched to a gene: 5. CDR3 DNA sequence: TGTGCCAGCAGCCTTGACAGGGGGCCCGGAAACACCATATATTTT. Its translation is CASSLDRGPGNTIYF.

This clonotype was seen more than once but under ten times. Mismatch with germline at one junction end may stem from a read error. V gene TRBV12-3 or TRBV12-4 combines with J gene TRBJ2-7; perhaps TRBD2 as D (6 bases). The CDR3 is made up of 15 amino acids. CDR3 loop: CANSFRMRGYDEQYF. The CDR3 DNA is TGTGCCAACAGTTTTAGAATGCGGGGCTATGACGAGCAGTACTTC.

This rearrangement joins TRBV7-9 to TRBJ1-1; 8 bases are a match to TRBD1. Germline trimming cut 7 bases from V and 6 bases from J; bases unmatched to any gene: 4. The CDR3 spans 12 residues. The germline V gene encodes CDR1 SEHNR and CDR2 FQNEAQ (reference sequence). CDR3 protein: CASTGQGAEAFF. The CDR3 bases are TGTGCCAGCACCGGACAGGGCGCTGAAGCTTTCTTT.

The DNA for the CDR3 is TGTGCCAGCAGTCGACCAGACTCCTCCTATGGCTACACCTTC. This gives the protein CASSRPDSSYGYTF. This rearrangement joins TRBV6-2 or TRBV6-3 to TRBJ1-2, with D unresolved. This CDR3 is 14 amino acids long. Trimming stripped 5 bases from V and 4 bases from J, with 14 bases between. CDR1 is MNHEY, CDR2 SVGEGT, per germline.

The rearrangement uses TRBV19 and TRBJ2-3; D unclear. Trimming pared 5 bases from V and 2 bases from J, leaving 2 bases between. Germline CDR1 LNHDA, CDR2 SQIVND (reference sequence). This CDR3 spans 11 amino acids. CDR3 in amino acids: CASSATDTQYF. CDR3 coding DNA: TGTGCCAGTAGTGCCACAGATACGCAGTATTTT.

This clonotype was recorded a few times. This chain joins TRBV20-1 and TRBJ1-6; the D is unclear. Trimming left V 0 bases short and J 7 bases short, with 13 bases between. Per germline, CDR1 DFQATT and CDR2 SNEGSKA (reference sequence). This CDR3 region has 15 residues. The CDR3 loop is CSARDRAERNSPLHF. The CDR3 DNA is TGCAGTGCTAGAGATAGGGCCGAAAGAAATTCACCCCTCCACTTT.

The V and J genes are TRBV14 and TRBJ2-1; 8 bases agree with TRBD2. The J segment lost 2 bases and the V segment lost 4 bases, leaving 4 bases of the junction unmatched. This CDR3 is built from 15 residues. The V gene's germline CDR1 is SGHDN and CDR2 FVKESK. CDR3 bases: TGTGCCAGCAGCCCGACTAGCGTTCCCTACAATGAGCAGTTCTTC. This codes for CASSPTSVPYNEQFF. Using reference TRBV14 and TRBJ2-1 for the parts outside the CDR3, the full variable domain is EAGVTQFPSHSVIEKGQTVTLRCDPISGHDNLYWYRRVMGKEIKFLLHFVKESKQDESGMPNNRFLAERTGGTYSTLKVQPAELEDSGVYFCASSPTSVPYNEQFFGPGTRLTVL.

The genes are TRBV7-2 and TRBJ1-1; the D gene is possibly TRBD1 (6 bases). In germline, CDR1 is SGHTA, CDR2 FQGNSA. The CDR3 runs to 17 residues. Trimming removed 1 base at V and 3 bases at J, with 18 bases between. The CDR3 nucleotides are TGTGCCAGCAGCTTAGAGTGGACAGAAATACAGGACACTGAAGCTTTCTTT. It translates to CASSLEWTEIQDTEAFF.

The V gene is TRBV28, the J gene TRBJ1-3, with 7 bases that match TRBD1. The CDR3 runs 15 residues. With 6 bases clipped from V and 0 bases from J, the junction kept 5 bases outside the gene matches. Germline CDR1 MDHEN, CDR2 SYDVKM. The chain's CDR3 is CASRSDRVSGNTIYF. The CDR3 nucleotides read TGTGCCAGCAGGAGCGACAGGGTCTCTGGAAACACCATATATTTT.

V and J are TRBV7-2 and TRBJ2-5; D is uncertain. Looked up from germline, CDR1 is SGHTA and CDR2 is FQGNSA. The CDR3 has 14 amino acids. V was clipped by 5 bases and J by 1 base, with 11 bases between them. For the CDR3, the DNA is TGTGCCAGCAGCCCGAGATGGTTCCAAGAGACCCAGTACTTC. Its translation is CASSPRWFQETQYF.

This clonotype was observed a few times. The chain couples TRBV6-2 or TRBV6-3 to TRBJ2-7; D might be TRBD1 or TRBD2, each matching 5 bases. The germline V gene encodes CDR1 MNHEY and CDR2 SVGEGT. The CDR3 has 14 residues. V lost 8 bases and J 2 bases, leaving 16 bases between the germline ends. CDR3 residues: CASWTGTEAYEQYF. The CDR3 DNA reads TGTGCCAGCTGGACCGGGACGGAGGCCTACGAGCAGTACTTC.

This clonotype was recorded a few times. This rearrangement joins TRBV20-1 to TRBJ2-5; D perhaps matches TRBD1 (7 bases). The germline V gene encodes CDR1 DFQATT and CDR2 SNEGSKA (reference sequence). The germline V and J ends were trimmed by 1 base and 6 bases, with 18 bases remaining between them. The CDR3 runs to 15 residues. The CDR3 protein is CSARGQTGRIKTQYF. The CDR3 DNA reads as TGCAGTGCTAGAGGGCAGACAGGGAGGATTAAGACCCAGTACTTC.

This clonotype turned up a few times. The chain combines TRBV4-3 with TRBJ2-2; D gene unclear. The CDR3 totals 15 residues. Germline V gene sequence: CDR1 LGHNA, CDR2 YSLEER. The germline V and J ends were trimmed by 2 bases and 0 bases, with 7 bases remaining between them. CDR3 amino acids: CASSQSWSNTGELFF. Here the CDR3 DNA reads TGCGCCAGCAGCCAATCCTGGTCGAACACCGGGGAGCTGTTTTTT.

Regarding this clonotype: Possible read error: a much larger clone is one base away. The chain combines TRBV11-3 with TRBJ1-2; D is ambiguous. Germline CDR1 is SGHNT and CDR2 is YENEEA. V was cut by 3 bases and J by 3 bases, with 2 bases left in between. This CDR3 region has 11 residues. The CDR3 reads CASSFDYGYTF. CDR3 bases: TGTGCCAGCAGCTTCGACTATGGCTACACCTTC. The variable domain in full, with the rest retrieved from reference TRBV11-3 and TRBJ1-2, is EAGVVQSPRYKIIEKKQPVAFWCNPISGHNTLYWYLQNLGQGPELLIRYENEEAVDDSQLPKDRFSAERLKGVDSTLKIQPAELGDSAVYLCASSFDYGYTFGSGTRLTVV.

This clonotype was observed a few times. The gene calls are TRBV12-3 or TRBV12-4 and TRBJ2-5; possibly TRBD2 for D (5 bases). The CDR3 spans 12 residues. Trimming took 8 bases from V and 7 from J, leaving 14 bases between them. The CDR3 loop is CASGPLEGTQYF. For the CDR3, the DNA is TGTGCCAGCGGACCCCTCGAGGGGACCCAGTACTTC.

The chain recombines TRBV7-8 with TRBJ1-2; possibly TRBD1 for D (5 bases). The ends were cut back, 3 bases at V and 6 bases at J, with 14 bases in the middle. The CDR3 is 14 amino acids. Germline V CDR1 and CDR2: SGHVS, FQNEAQ. The CDR3 loop is CASSFLKGPHGYTF. Here the CDR3 DNA reads TGTGCCAGCAGCTTTCTCAAGGGGCCCCATGGCTACACCTTC.

V gene TRBV7-8 combines with J gene TRBJ2-1; 12 bases match TRBD2. Germline V gene data show CDR1 as SGHVS and CDR2 as FQNEAQ. Germline trimming cut 4 bases from V and 8 bases from J; bases unmatched to any gene: 6. The length of the CDR3 is 15 residues. The CDR3 bases are TGTGCCAGCAGCTCTCTAGCGGGGGGGAGGGATGAGCAGTTCTTC. This codes for CASSSLAGGRDEQFF. The full variable domain, its missing parts supplied by reference TRBV7-8 and TRBJ2-1, is GAGVSQSPRYKVAKRGQDVALRCDPISGHVSLFWYQQALGQGPEFLTYFQNEAQLDKSGLPSDRFFAERPEGSVSTLKIQRTQQEDSAVYLCASSSLAGGRDEQFFGPGTRLTVL.

The chain uses TRBV7-9 and TRBJ1-4; TRBD1 matches at 7 bases. CDR3 size: 16 residues. In germline, CDR1 is SEHNR, CDR2 FQNEAQ (reference sequence). Trimming removed 5 bases from V and 8 bases from J; junction bases left unmatched: 14. The CDR3 spells CASSPDRSGVKEKLFF. CDR3 nucleotides: TGTGCCAGCAGCCCGGACAGGAGTGGGGTGAAGGAAAAACTGTTTTTT. Full variable domain (missing parts from reference TRBV7-9 and TRBJ1-4): DTGVSQNPRHKITKRGQNVTFRCDPISEHNRLYWYRQTLGQGPEFLTYFQNEAQLEKSRLLSDRFSAERPKGSFSTLEIQRTEQGDSAMYLCASSPDRSGVKEKLFFGSGTQLSVL.

The rearrangement uses TRBV7-6 and TRBJ2-1, with 16 bases that match TRBD2. Germline CDR1 is SGHVS and CDR2 is FNYEAQ. Trimming took 3 bases from V and 10 from J; bases not matched to a gene: 6. CDR3 length equals 16 residues. CDR3 in amino acids: CASSFPGTSGGDEQFF. As DNA, the CDR3 is TGTGCCAGCAGCTTTCCGGGGACTAGCGGGGGGGACGAGCAGTTCTTC.

V is TRBV10-3 and J is TRBJ2-5; D is perhaps TRBD2 (7 bases). Germline CDR1 is ENHRY and CDR2 is SYGVKD. The CDR3 is made up of 15 amino acids. V was shortened by 3 bases and J by 4 bases, with 15 bases between the two germline ends. DNA of the CDR3: TGTGCCATCAGTGATGGGGGGGGCCCGGGAGAGACCCAGTACTTC. Encoded protein: CAISDGGGPGETQYF.